This TCR beta chain comes out of a study of early T cells in non-severe SARS-CoV-2 infection. Overall study context: With bulk RNA from unsorted whole blood as input, sequencing yielded unpaired chains.

This clonotype showed up many times. As part of library construction, unique molecular identifiers were attached to individual cDNA molecules. TCRdb re-analysed the 5' RACE reads in MiXCR, keeping a single row per CDR3 protein. The table lists 50,000 to 75,000 distinct CDR3 sequences, about 11% of them singletons. Trimming cost V 5 bases and J 13 bases, with 21 bases left between them. This CDR3 comprises 15 residues. Germline values: CDR1 SGHTA, CDR2 FQGNSA. The chain carries TRBV7-2 and TRBJ1-6; possible D gene TRBD1, 6 bases. The TCR comes from an adult who was a healthcare worker with PCR-confirmed SARS-CoV-2 infection or an uninfected control (not recorded which). The donor label of this sample is uncertain. The source material was whole blood, sampled at baseline. CDR3 sequence: CASSESGVSPSPLHF. CDR3 bases: TGTGCCAGCAGCGAGTCAGGGGTTTCCCCTTCTCCCCTCCACTTT.